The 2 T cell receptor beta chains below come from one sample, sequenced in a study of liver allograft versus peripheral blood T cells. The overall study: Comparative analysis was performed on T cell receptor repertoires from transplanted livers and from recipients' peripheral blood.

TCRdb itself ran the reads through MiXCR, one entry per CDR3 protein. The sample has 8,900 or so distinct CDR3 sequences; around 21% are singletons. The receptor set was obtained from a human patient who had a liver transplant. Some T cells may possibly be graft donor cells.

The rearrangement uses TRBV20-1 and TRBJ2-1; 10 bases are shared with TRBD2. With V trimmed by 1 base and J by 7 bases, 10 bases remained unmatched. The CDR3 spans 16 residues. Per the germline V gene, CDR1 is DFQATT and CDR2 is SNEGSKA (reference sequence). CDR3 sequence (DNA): TGCAGTGCTAGAGGAACTAGCGGGAACTTTGTAAATGAGCAGTTCTTC. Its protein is CSARGTSGNFVNEQFF.

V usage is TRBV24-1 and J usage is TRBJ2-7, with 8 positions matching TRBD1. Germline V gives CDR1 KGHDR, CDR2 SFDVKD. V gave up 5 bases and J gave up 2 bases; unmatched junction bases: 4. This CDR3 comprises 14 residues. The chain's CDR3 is CATSASGGTYEQYF. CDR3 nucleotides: TGTGCCACCAGTGCTTCAGGGGGCACCTACGAGCAGTACTTC.